This T cell receptor beta chain is drawn from a study of cytomegalovirus exposure and HLA in healthy donors. Findings and limits, study-wide: A later analysis linked 15,000 to 20,000 TCR beta sequences to HLA alleles at 0.05 false discovery rate. Confirmation was obtained in vitro that a few CMV-associated chains are specific for CMV antigens.

The PCR had 60 Vbeta and 13 Jbeta primers. Authors' processing steps: An analysis that came later counted tens of millions of unique TCR beta chains, approximately 10 million shared. Sequenced by immunoSEQ multiplex PCR; TCRdb stores in-frame clones only, minus some. For V, J and clone size, that table is used; D and trimming come from the DNA. The table shows roughly 170,000 clones, with just under 80% occurring only once. The CDR3 is made up of 15 amino acids. Germline V gene lookup returns CDR1 MNHEY and CDR2 SMNVEV (reference sequence). V was trimmed by 5 bases and J by 6 bases, leaving 20 bases between them. Concerning this clone: Its antigen is currently unknown.

Donors counted as nominally healthy when sampled, yet unrecorded immune exposures were likely. The clonotype comes from a woman aged 50 to 60 in good health and CMV-seropositive. The material sequenced was PBMCs. The V and J genes are TRBV27 and TRBJ2-7; possible D gene TRBD2, 6 bases. The CDR3, as DNA: TGTGCCAGCAGTCCCCCCGGGGGAGGTTGGCGCGAGCAGTACTTC. Translating it yields CASSPPGGGWREQYF.